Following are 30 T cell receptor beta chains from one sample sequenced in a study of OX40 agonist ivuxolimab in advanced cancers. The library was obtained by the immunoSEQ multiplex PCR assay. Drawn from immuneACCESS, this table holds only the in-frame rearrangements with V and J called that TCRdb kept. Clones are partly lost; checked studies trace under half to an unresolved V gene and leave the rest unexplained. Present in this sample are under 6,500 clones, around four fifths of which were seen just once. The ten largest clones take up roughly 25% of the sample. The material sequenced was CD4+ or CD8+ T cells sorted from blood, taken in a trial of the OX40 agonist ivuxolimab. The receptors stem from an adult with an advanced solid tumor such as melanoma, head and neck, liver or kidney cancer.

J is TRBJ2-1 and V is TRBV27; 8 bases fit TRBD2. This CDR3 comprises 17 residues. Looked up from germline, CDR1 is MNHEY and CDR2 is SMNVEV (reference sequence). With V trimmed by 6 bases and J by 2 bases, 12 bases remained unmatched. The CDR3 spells CASSPPRLAGTYNEQFF. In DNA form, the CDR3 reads TGTGCCAGCAGCCCGCCGAGGCTAGCGGGTACCTACAATGAGCAGTTCTTC.

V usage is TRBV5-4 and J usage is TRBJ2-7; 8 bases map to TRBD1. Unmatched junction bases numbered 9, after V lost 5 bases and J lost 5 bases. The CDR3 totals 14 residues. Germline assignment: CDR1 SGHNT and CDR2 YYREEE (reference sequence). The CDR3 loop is CASSSNRGDHEQYF. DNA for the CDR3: TGTGCCAGCAGTTCCAACAGGGGGGACCACGAGCAGTACTTC.

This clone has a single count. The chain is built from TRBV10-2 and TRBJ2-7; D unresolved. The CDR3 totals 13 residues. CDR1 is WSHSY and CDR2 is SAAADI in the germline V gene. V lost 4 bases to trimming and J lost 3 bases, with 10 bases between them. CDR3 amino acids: CASSAGIDYEQYF. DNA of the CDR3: TGCGCCAGCAGTGCTGGAATCGACTACGAGCAGTACTTC.

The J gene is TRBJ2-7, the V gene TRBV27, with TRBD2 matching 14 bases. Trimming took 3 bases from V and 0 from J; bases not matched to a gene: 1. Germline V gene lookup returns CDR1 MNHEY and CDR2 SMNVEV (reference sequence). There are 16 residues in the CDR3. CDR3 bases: TGTGCCAGCAGTTTGGGGACTAGCGGGAGCTCCTACGAGCAGTACTTC. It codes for CASSLGTSGSSYEQYF.

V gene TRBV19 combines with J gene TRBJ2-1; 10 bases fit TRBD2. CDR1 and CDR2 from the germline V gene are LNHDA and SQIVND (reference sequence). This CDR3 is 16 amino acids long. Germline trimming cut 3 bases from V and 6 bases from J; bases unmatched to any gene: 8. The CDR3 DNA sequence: TGTGCCAGTAGTATCTCCTTAGCGGGGGGTGGCAATGAGCAGTTCTTC. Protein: CASSISLAGGGNEQFF.

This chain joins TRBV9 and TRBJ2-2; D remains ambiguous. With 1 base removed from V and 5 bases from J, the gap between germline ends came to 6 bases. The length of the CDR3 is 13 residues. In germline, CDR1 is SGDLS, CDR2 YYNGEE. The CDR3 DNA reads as TGTGCCAGCAGCGTACTATTGACCGGGGAGCTGTTTTTT. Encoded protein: CASSVLLTGELFF.

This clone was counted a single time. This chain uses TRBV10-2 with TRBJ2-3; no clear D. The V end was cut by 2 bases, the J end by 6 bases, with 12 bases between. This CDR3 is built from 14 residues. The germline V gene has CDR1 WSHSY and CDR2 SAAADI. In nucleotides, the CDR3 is TGCGCCAGCAGTGAGGGTAGTACGGGTGATACGCAGTATTTT. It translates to CASSEGSTGDTQYF.

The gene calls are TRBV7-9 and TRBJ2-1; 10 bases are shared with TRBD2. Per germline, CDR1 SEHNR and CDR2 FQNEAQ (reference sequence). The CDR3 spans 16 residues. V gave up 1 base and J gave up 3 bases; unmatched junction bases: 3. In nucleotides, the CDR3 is TGTGCCAGCAGCTTAGTGACTAGCGGGTACTACAATGAGCAGTTCTTC. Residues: CASSLVTSGYYNEQFF.

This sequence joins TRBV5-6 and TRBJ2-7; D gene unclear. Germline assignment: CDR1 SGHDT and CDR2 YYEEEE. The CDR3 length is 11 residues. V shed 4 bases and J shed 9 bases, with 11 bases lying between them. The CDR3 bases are TGTGCCAGCAGCACCGGCCTCGGGCAGTACTTC. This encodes CASSTGLGQYF.

The CDR3 loop is CASSKGHPPSQRRTQLSNQPQHF. In DNA, the CDR3 is TGTGCCAGCAGCAAAGGCCACCCACCCTCACAACGTCGGACACAGCTTAGCAATCAGCCCCAGCATTTT. The V gene is TRBV21-1, the J gene TRBJ1-5; no DNA check was done on the table's D call, TRBD1. TRBV21-1 is a listed pseudogene. CDR3 size: 23 residues.

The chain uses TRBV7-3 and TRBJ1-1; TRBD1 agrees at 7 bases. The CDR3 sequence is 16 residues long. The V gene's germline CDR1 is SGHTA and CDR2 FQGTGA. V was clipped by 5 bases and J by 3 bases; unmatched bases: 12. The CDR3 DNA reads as TGTGCCAGCAGCCCAGGGGGACAAAATGGAGACACTGAAGCTTTCTTT. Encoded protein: CASSPGGQNGDTEAFF.

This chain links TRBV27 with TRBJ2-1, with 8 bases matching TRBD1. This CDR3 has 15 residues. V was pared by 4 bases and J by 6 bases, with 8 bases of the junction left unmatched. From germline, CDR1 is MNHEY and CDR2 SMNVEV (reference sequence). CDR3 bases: TGTGCCAGCAGTTCCACCGGGACAGGTAGCAATGAGCAGTTCTTC. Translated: CASSSTGTGSNEQFF.

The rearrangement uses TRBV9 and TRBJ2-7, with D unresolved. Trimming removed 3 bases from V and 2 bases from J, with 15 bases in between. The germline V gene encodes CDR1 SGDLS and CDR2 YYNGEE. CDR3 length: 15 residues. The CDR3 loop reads CASSATSGRPYEQYF. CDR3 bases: TGTGCCAGCAGCGCCACCTCGGGCCGTCCCTACGAGCAGTACTTC.

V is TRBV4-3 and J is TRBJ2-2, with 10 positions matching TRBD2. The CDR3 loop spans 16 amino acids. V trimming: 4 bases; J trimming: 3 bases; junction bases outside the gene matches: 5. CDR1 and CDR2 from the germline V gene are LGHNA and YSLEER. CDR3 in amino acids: CASSPSSGGDTGELFF. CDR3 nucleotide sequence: TGCGCCAGCAGCCCCTCTAGCGGGGGCGACACCGGGGAGCTGTTTTTT.

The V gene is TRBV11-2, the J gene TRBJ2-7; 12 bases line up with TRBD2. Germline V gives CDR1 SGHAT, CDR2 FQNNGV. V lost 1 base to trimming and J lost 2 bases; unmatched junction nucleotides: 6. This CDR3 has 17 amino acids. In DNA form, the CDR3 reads TGTGCCAGCAGCTTAGGGCCCCTAGCGGGGGGGGCCTACGAGCAGTACTTC. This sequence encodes CASSLGPLAGGAYEQYF.

CDR3 coding DNA: TGCGCCAGCAGTAATCTTTCGGGGGCGGCGACGCAGTATTTT. Its translation is CASSNLSGAATQYF. The chain recombines TRBV10-1 with TRBJ2-3; D may match TRBD1 or TRBD2 (6 bases each). CDR1 and CDR2 (germline): WNHNN, SYGVQD (reference sequence). Trimming took off 5 bases at V and 9 bases at J, with 18 bases between the two ends. This CDR3 is built from 14 residues.

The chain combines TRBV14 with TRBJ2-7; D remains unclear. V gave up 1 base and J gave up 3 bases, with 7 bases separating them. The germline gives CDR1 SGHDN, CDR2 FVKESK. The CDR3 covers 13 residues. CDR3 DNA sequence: TGTGCCAGCAGCCAAGTTTCCGGCTACGAGCAGTACTTC. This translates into CASSQVSGYEQYF.

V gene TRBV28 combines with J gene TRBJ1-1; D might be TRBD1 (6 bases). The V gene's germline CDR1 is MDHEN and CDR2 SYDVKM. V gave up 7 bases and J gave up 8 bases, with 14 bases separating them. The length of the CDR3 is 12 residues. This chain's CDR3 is CASTSYREEAFF. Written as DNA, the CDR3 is TGTGCCAGCACCTCGTACAGGGAGGAAGCTTTCTTT.

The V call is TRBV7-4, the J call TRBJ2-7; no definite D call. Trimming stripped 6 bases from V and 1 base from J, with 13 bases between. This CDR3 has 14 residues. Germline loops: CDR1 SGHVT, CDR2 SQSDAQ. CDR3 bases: TGTGCCAGCAGTAATAGTATAGATTCCTACGAGCAGTACTTC. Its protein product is CASSNSIDSYEQYF. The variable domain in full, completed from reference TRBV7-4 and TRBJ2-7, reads GAGVSQSPRYKVAKRGRDVALRCDSISGHVTLYWYRQTLGQGSEVLTYSQSDAQRDKSGRPSGRFSAERPERSVSTLKIQRTEQGDSAVYLCASSNSIDSYEQYFGPGTRLTVT.

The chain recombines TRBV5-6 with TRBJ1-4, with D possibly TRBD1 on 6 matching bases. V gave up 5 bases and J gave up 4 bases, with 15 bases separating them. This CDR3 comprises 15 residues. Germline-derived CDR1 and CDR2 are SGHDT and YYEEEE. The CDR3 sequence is CASSPGHGGNEKLFF. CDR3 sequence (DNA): TGTGCCAGCAGTCCGGGACACGGGGGTAATGAAAAACTGTTTTTT.

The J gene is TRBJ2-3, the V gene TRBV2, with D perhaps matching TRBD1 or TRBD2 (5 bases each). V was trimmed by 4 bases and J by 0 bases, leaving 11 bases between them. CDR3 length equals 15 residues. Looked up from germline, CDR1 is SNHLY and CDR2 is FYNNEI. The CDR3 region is CASSGGTASTDTQYF. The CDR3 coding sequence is TGTGCCAGCAGTGGGGGGACGGCTAGCACAGATACGCAGTATTTT.

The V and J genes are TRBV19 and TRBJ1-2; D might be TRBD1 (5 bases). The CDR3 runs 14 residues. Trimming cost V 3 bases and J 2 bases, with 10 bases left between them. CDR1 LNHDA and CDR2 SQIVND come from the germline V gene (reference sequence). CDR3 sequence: CASSMQGPNYGYTF. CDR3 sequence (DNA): TGTGCCAGTAGTATGCAGGGCCCAAACTATGGCTACACCTTC.

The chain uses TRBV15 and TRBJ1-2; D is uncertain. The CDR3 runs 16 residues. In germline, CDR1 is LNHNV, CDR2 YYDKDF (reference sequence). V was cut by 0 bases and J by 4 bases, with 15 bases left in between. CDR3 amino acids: CATSRDGTLSSYGYTF. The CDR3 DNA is TGTGCCACCAGCAGAGATGGTACGTTATCCAGCTATGGCTACACCTTC.

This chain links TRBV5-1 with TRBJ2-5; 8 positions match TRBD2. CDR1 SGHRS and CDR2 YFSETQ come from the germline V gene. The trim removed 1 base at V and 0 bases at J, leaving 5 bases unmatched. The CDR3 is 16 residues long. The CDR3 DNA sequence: TGCGCCAGCAGCTTGCAAACGGGGGGGCACCAAGAGACCCAGTACTTC. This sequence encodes CASSLQTGGHQETQYF.

The CDR3: CASSLWREGTEAFF. The CDR3 coding sequence is TGTGCCAGCAGCTTGTGGAGGGAGGGAACTGAAGCTTTCTTT. The chain carries TRBV5-8 and TRBJ1-1; the D is unclear. From germline, CDR1 is SGHTS and CDR2 YDEGEE. The V end was cut by 1 base, the J end by 5 bases, with 12 bases between. The CDR3 contains 14 residues.

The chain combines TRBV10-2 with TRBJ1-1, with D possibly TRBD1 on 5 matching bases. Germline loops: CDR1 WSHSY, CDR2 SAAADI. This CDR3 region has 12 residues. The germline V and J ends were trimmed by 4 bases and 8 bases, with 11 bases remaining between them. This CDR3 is CASSVGTGEAFF. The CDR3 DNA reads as TGCGCCAGCAGTGTAGGGACGGGAGAAGCTTTCTTT.

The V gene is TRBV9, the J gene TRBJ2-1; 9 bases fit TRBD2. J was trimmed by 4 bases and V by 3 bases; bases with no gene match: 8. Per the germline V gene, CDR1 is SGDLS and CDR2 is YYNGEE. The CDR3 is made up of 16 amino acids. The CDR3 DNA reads TGTGCCAGCAGCGGAGGGGCGGGAGGGAAATACAATGAGCAGTTCTTC. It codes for CASSGGAGGKYNEQFF.

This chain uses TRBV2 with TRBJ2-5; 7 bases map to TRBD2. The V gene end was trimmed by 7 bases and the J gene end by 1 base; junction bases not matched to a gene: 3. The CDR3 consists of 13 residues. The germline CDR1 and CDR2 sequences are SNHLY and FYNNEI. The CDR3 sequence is CASKSSGQETQYF. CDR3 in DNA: TGTGCCAGCAAGTCTAGCGGCCAAGAGACCCAGTACTTC.

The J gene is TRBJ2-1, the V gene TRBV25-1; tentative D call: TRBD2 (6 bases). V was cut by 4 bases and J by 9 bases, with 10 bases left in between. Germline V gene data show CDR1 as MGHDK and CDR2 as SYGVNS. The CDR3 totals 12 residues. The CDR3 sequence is CASSGGVPEQFF. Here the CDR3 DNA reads TGTGCCAGCAGTGGGGGGGTACCTGAGCAGTTCTTC.

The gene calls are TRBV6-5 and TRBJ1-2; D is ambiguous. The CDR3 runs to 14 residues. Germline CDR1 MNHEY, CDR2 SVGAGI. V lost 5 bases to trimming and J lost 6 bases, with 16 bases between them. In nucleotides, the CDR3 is TGTGCCAGCAGTGAAATCCCCCCGCAAGATGGCTACACCTTC. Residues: CASSEIPPQDGYTF.